This is a list of T cell receptor beta chains from one sample in a study of OX40 agonist ivuxolimab in advanced cancers. Sequencing used immunoSEQ multiplex PCR; TCRdb keeps in-frame clones, though not all of them. The data hold some 91,000 clones, with around 87% observed a single time. The specimen was CD4+ or CD8+ T cells sorted from blood, collected in a trial of the OX40 agonist ivuxolimab. The receptors derive from an adult with an advanced solid tumor such as melanoma, head and neck, liver or kidney cancer. Both conserved end residues are part of each CDR3. A D gene is named only where the DNA matches it firmly. The listing skips clone size in some rows; elsewhere it reads once, few, many or a size class.

abundance	v_gene	j_gene	d_gene	CDR3aa	CDR3nt
.	TRBV7-2	TRBJ2-1	.	CASSLGANEQFF	TGTGCCAGCAGCTTAGGGGCCAATGAGCAGTTCTTC
.	TRBV28	TRBJ1-5	.	CASSLVGGLSNQPQHF	TGTGCCAGCAGTTTGGTGGGGGGCCTTAGCAATCAGCCCCAGCATTTT
.	TRBV7-3	TRBJ1-2	TRBD1	CASSGDRANYGYTF	TGTGCCAGCAGCGGGGACAGAGCTAACTATGGCTACACCTTC
.	TRBV27	TRBJ1-6	TRBD1	CASRADRVENSPLHF	TGTGCCAGCAGAGCCGACAGGGTCGAAAATTCACCCCTCCACTTT
.	TRBV18	TRBJ2-1	TRBD2	CASSPSGTSGEQFF	TGTGCCAGCTCCCCATCCGGGACTAGCGGTGAGCAGTTCTTC
.	TRBV5-4	TRBJ2-5	.	CASSRETSQETQYF	TGTGCCAGCAGCCGTGAGACGTCCCAAGAGACCCAGTACTTC
.	TRBV11-2	TRBJ2-3	.	CASSWGAAGTKDTQYF	TGTGCCAGCAGCTGGGGGGCGGCAGGGACTAAAGATACGCAGTATTTT
.	TRBV27	TRBJ2-3	.	CASSNRHLGADTQYF	TGTGCCAGCAGCAACCGCCATCTAGGTGCAGATACGCAGTATTTT
.	TRBV5-1	TRBJ2-2	.	CASSTLGTGELFF	TGCGCCAGCAGCACCTTAGGGACCGGGGAGCTGTTTTTT
.	TRBV7-2	TRBJ2-1	TRBD1	CAWTGNTNEQFF	TGTGCCTGGACAGGGAATACGAATGAGCAGTTCTTC
.	TRBV2	TRBJ1-4	TRBD1	CASSLTGINEKLFF	TGTGCCAGCAGTTTGACAGGGATAAACGAAAAACTGTTTTTT
.	TRBV18	TRBJ1-2	.	CASSQDNYGYTF	TGTGCCAGCTCACAGGATAACTATGGCTACACCTTC
few	TRBV28	TRBJ2-3	.	CASSFRGPSTDTQYF	TGTGCCAGCAGTTTTAGGGGCCCAAGCACAGATACGCAGTATTTT
.	TRBV18	TRBJ2-1	TRBD2	CASSPGTSGNPFF	TGTGCCAGCTCACCGGGGACTAGCGGTAACCCGTTCTTC
.	TRBV7-2	TRBJ2-3	TRBD1	CASSPRQGVSDTQYF	TGTGCCAGCAGCCCCAGACAGGGGGTTTCAGATACGCAGTATTTT
.	TRBV7-3	TRBJ2-2	.	CASSQSGGELFF	TGTGCCAGCAGCCAGAGCGGCGGGGAGCTGTTTTTT
.	TRBV5-5	TRBJ1-2	.	CASSLQVLSGTRMFYGYTF	TGTGCCAGCAGCTTGCAAGTGCTATCCGGGACCCGGATGTTCTATGGCTACACCTTC
.	TRBV5-1	TRBJ1-6	TRBD1	CASALQGQGNSPLHF	TGCGCCAGCGCCCTGCAGGGACAGGGGAATTCACCCCTCCACTTT
.	TRBV18	TRBJ1-3	.	CASSPVVQSGNTIYF	TGTGCCAGCTCACCGGTGGTTCAGTCTGGAAACACCATATATTTT
.	TRBV14	TRBJ2-2	TRBD2	CASSQDFAGVDGELFF	TGTGCCAGCAGCCAAGATTTCGCGGGAGTCGACGGGGAGCTGTTTTTT
.	TRBV7-3	TRBJ2-4	.	CASSPPAGNIQYF	TGTGCCAGCAGCCCCCCGGCAGGAAACATTCAGTACTTC
.	TRBV5-1	TRBJ2-5	TRBD1	CASSWGQGQETQYF	TGCGCCAGCAGCTGGGGACAGGGTCAAGAGACCCAGTACTTC
.	TRBV13	TRBJ2-1	TRBD2	CASSSLAGGYNEQFF	TGTGCCAGCAGCTCGCTAGCGGGAGGTTACAATGAGCAGTTCTTC
.	TRBV7-6	TRBJ2-3	TRBD2	CASSPNGGFRTDTQYF	TGTGCCAGCAGCCCCAACGGGGGGTTTCGCACAGATACGCAGTATTTT
.	TRBV4-1	TRBJ2-5	TRBD2	CASSQETSWQTQYF	TGCGCCAGCAGTCAAGAGACTAGCTGGCAGACCCAGTACTTC
.	TRBV28	TRBJ2-2	TRBD1	CASSRDRQPNTGELFF	TGTGCCAGCAGTAGGGACAGGCAACCGAACACCGGGGAGCTGTTTTTT
.	TRBV30	TRBJ2-7	.	CAWSDPPGAKEQYF	TGTGCCTGGAGTGACCCCCCGGGGGCTAAGGAGCAGTACTTC
.	TRBV2	TRBJ2-3	.	CASSEGYSITDTQYF	TGTGCCAGCAGTGAAGGATACAGTATCACAGATACGCAGTATTTT
.	TRBV6-5	TRBJ2-1	.	CASSYSGQNYNEQFF	TGTGCCAGCAGTTACTCGGGACAAAACTACAATGAGCAGTTCTTC
.	TRBV6-6	TRBJ1-5	.	CASSHGQSNQPQHF	TGTGCCAGCAGCCACGGACAGAGCAATCAGCCCCAGCATTTT
.	TRBV9	TRBJ2-1	TRBD1	CASSVTGGGEQFF	TGTGCCAGCAGCGTAACAGGGGGCGGTGAGCAGTTCTTC
.	TRBV6-5	TRBJ1-3	.	CASSDGTFGNTIYF	TGTGCCAGCAGTGACGGGACTTTTGGAAACACCATATATTTT
.	TRBV27	TRBJ2-7	.	CASSREAQTYYEQYF	TGTGCCAGCAGTAGGGAGGCACAAACATACTACGAGCAGTACTTC